A single sample is the source of the 5 T cell receptor beta chains below, sequenced in a study of T cells in Graves' hyperthyroidism and ophthalmopathy (dated by TCRdb to the late 2010s). The library was generated by multiplex PCR. Sequencing was performed on an Illumina HiSeq 2000. The TCR beta CDR3 regions were amplified from RNA transcripts. The TCR CDR3 was subjected to a first round of RT-PCR using the HTBI primer set and the Qiagen OneStep RT-PCR kit. TCRdb trimmed the raw reads at Q25, called clones with MiXCR and kept productive beta chains. Rows are combined by CDR3 protein, so each entry shows the most common genes and DNA. The sample profile shows 450,000 to 600,000 distinct CDR3 sequences; approximately 20% of them were found once. About 45% of the sample is held by the ten biggest clonotypes. Source material: blood. The receptors shown here come from a man aged 40-49 years with Graves' ophthalmopathy.

The chain uses TRBV12-3 or TRBV12-4 and TRBJ2-7; D is unresolved. Trimming stripped 1 base from V and 2 bases from J, with 9 bases between. The CDR3 is made up of 14 amino acids. The CDR3 sequence is CASSLEEGTYEQYF. The CDR3 region has the DNA TGTGCCAGCAGTTTAGAAGAAGGTACCTACGAGCAGTACTTC.

The V call is TRBV6-2 or TRBV6-3, the J call TRBJ2-3; D gene uncertain. V was pared by 7 bases and J by 1 base, with 3 bases between. CDR3 length: 11 residues. The germline V gene encodes CDR1 MNHEY and CDR2 SVGEGT. The CDR3 DNA follows: TGTGCCAGCACGCGCACAGATACGCAGTATTTT. Translation gives CASTRTDTQYF.

This clonotype was found a few times. This chain uses TRBV2 with TRBJ1-2, with a weak D call TRBD1 (6 bases). The germline CDR1 and CDR2 sequences are SNHLY and FYNNEI. The CDR3 loop spans 16 amino acids. V was cut by 5 bases and J by 8 bases, with 24 bases left in between. CDR3 nucleotides: TGTGCCAGCAGTCTGAAAGCGGGGGGCGGATGGTTAGGCTACACCTTC. This codes for CASSLKAGGGWLGYTF.

The table lists this clonotype with many counts. CDR3 nucleotides: TGTGCCAGCAGCTTGGAAGGTAGACCCATAACCTACGAGCAGTACTTC. Its translation: CASSLEGRPITYEQYF. The chain uses TRBV5-8 and TRBJ2-7; D gene ambiguous. Germline loops: CDR1 SGHTS, CDR2 YDEGEE. The CDR3 covers 16 residues. V was pared by 0 bases and J by 2 bases, with 15 bases between.

Notes on this clonotype: A much larger clone is a single base away; this may be a read error. The chain uses TRBV3-1 and TRBJ2-3, with D perhaps TRBD2 (6 bases). This CDR3 is built from 16 residues. CDR1 and CDR2 (germline): LGHDT, YNNKEL (reference sequence). CDR3 region: CTSSQDSGWGADTQYF. The CDR3 DNA follows: TGTACCAGCAGCCAAGATAGCGGTTGGGGCGCAGATACGCAGTATTTT.